A selection of T cell receptor beta chains follows, all from one sample in a study of cytomegalovirus exposure and HLA in healthy donors. Only in-frame clones appear in the TCRdb table, and some are missing; sequencing was by immunoSEQ multiplex PCR. The profile shows 200,000 to 250,000 clones, 82% of them singletons. What was sequenced was PBMCs. Receptor source: a woman in her forties in good health and CMV-seronegative. Each CDR3 is given with its conserved first and last residue. The order of the fields is J gene, D gene, V gene, clone size, CDR3 protein, CDR3 DNA. The D gene is left open where the match is weak. Only some rows state a clone size, as once, few, many or a class for expanded clones.

J gene: TRBJ1-5
D gene: .
V gene: TRBV30
clone size: .
CDR3 protein: CAWSVGGLGQPQHF
CDR3 DNA: TGTGCCTGGAGTGTTGGAGGTCTTGGTCAGCCCCAGCATTTT

J gene: TRBJ1-5
D gene: .
V gene: TRBV2
clone size: .
CDR3 protein: CASAGAEIYSNQPQHF
CDR3 DNA: TGTGCCAGCGCGGGGGCGGAGATCTATAGCAATCAGCCCCAGCATTTT

J gene: TRBJ2-1
D gene: TRBD1
V gene: TRBV29-1
clone size: .
CDR3 protein: CSVEDPGTGSYNEQFF
CDR3 DNA: TGCAGCGTTGAAGATCCGGGGACAGGCTCCTACAATGAGCAGTTCTTC

J gene: TRBJ1-5
D gene: .
V gene: TRBV27
clone size: .
CDR3 protein: CASRTRGGFQPQHF
CDR3 DNA: TGTGCCAGCAGAACGAGGGGGGGCTTTCAGCCCCAGCATTTT

J gene: TRBJ2-5
D gene: .
V gene: TRBV7-3
clone size: .
CDR3 protein: CASSLMLQETQYF
CDR3 DNA: TGTGCCAGCAGCTTGATGCTACAAGAGACCCAGTACTTC

J gene: TRBJ1-4
D gene: .
V gene: TRBV29-1
clone size: .
CDR3 protein: CSSGEGEGEKLFF
CDR3 DNA: TGCAGCTCCGGGGAAGGGGAGGGGGAAAAACTGTTTTTT

J gene: TRBJ2-3
D gene: TRBD1
V gene: TRBV9
clone size: .
CDR3 protein: CASSPPPSRDSIKDTQYF
CDR3 DNA: TGTGCCAGCAGCCCACCCCCCAGCCGGGACAGCATTAAAGATACGCAGTATTTT

J gene: TRBJ2-2
D gene: TRBD2
V gene: TRBV30
clone size: .
CDR3 protein: CAWSLAGGYTGELFF
CDR3 DNA: TGTGCCTGGAGCTTAGCGGGAGGGTACACCGGGGAGCTGTTTTTT

J gene: TRBJ2-7
D gene: .
V gene: TRBV2
clone size: .
CDR3 protein: CASSGQYGSYEQYF
CDR3 DNA: TGTGCCAGCAGTGGACAGTACGGCTCCTACGAGCAGTACTTC

J gene: TRBJ2-1
D gene: .
V gene: TRBV2
clone size: .
CDR3 protein: CASSEGGNSDEQFF
CDR3 DNA: TGTGCCAGCAGTGAGGGCGGGAATAGTGATGAGCAGTTCTTC

J gene: TRBJ1-2
D gene: TRBD1
V gene: TRBV28
clone size: few
CDR3 protein: CASSLYLTGGPLNYGYTF
CDR3 DNA: TGTGCCAGCAGTTTATATTTGACAGGGGGCCCCCTTAACTATGGCTACACCTTC

J gene: TRBJ1-1
D gene: TRBD1
V gene: TRBV10-1
clone size: few
CDR3 protein: CASSESTGAEAFF
CDR3 DNA: TGCGCCAGCAGTGAGTCGACAGGGGCTGAAGCTTTCTTT

J gene: TRBJ1-1
D gene: .
V gene: TRBV19
clone size: .
CDR3 protein: CASSIGARIFMNTEAFF
CDR3 DNA: TGTGCCAGTAGTATAGGGGCCAGAATTTTTATGAACACTGAAGCTTTCTTT

J gene: TRBJ2-2
D gene: .
V gene: TRBV19
clone size: .
CDR3 protein: CASSIDRGTGELFF
CDR3 DNA: TGTGCCAGTAGTATAGATCGGGGGACCGGGGAGCTGTTTTTT

J gene: TRBJ2-2
D gene: .
V gene: TRBV10-1
clone size: .
CDR3 protein: CASSAGGELFF
CDR3 DNA: TGCGCCAGCAGTGCAGGGGGGGAGCTGTTTTTT